Presented here are 17 T cell receptor beta chains from one specimen sequenced in a study of T-cell memory formation after mild COVID-19. TCRdb re-called the 5' RACE reads through MiXCR, storing one row per CDR3 protein. The data hold over 450,000 distinct CDR3 sequences, with roughly 22% observed a single time. The specimen sequenced was PBMCs or a T cell subset sorted from them (not recorded which). Every receptor here comes from an adult woman who had mild COVID-19 (a few samples of this study predate the infection). Cell type and time point are not known.

The chain uses TRBV25-1 and TRBJ2-7, with TRBD2 matching 13 bases. CDR1 and CDR2 from the germline V gene are MGHDK and SYGVNS. With 2 bases clipped from V and 2 bases from J, the junction kept 6 bases outside the gene matches. The CDR3 loop spans 17 amino acids. CDR3 sequence: CASSENKGLAGTYEQYF. The DNA for the CDR3 is TGTGCCAGCAGTGAAAATAAGGGACTAGCGGGGACCTACGAGCAGTACTTC.

V is TRBV18 and J is TRBJ2-1; D is unresolved. V was trimmed by 4 bases and J by 9 bases, leaving 10 bases between them. The CDR3 length is 12 residues. Germline V gene lookup returns CDR1 KGHSH and CDR2 LQKENI. This CDR3 is CASSRSNGEQFF. CDR3 sequence (DNA): TGTGCCAGCTCACGTAGTAACGGTGAGCAGTTCTTC.

The chain is built from TRBV5-1 and TRBJ2-3; 9 bases map to TRBD2. From germline, CDR1 is SGHRS and CDR2 YFSETQ. This CDR3 is 17 amino acids long. Unmatched junction bases numbered 10, after V lost 0 bases and J lost 5 bases. The CDR3 region has the DNA TGCGCCAGCAGCTTGGAGGGACTAGCTACTAGGGGAGATACGCAGTATTTT. It encodes CASSLEGLATRGDTQYF.

The V call is TRBV7-2, the J call TRBJ2-3, with TRBD2 matching over 9 bases. The trim removed 6 bases at V and 4 bases at J, leaving 8 bases unmatched. CDR1 is SGHTA and CDR2 is FQGNSA in the germline V gene. CDR3 length equals 15 residues. The CDR3 nucleotides are TGTGCCAGCAGTATCAGCGGGGGGTTCGCAGATACGCAGTATTTT. This sequence encodes CASSISGGFADTQYF.

This chain uses TRBV7-6 with TRBJ2-3; D remains ambiguous. The V gene lost 1 base and the J gene lost 0 bases, with 8 bases spanning the gap. The CDR3 runs 15 residues. Germline values: CDR1 SGHVS, CDR2 FNYEAQ. CDR3 coding DNA: TGTGCCAGCAGCTTAGAGCTTACTAGCACAGATACGCAGTATTTT. This sequence encodes CASSLELTSTDTQYF.

The sample holds many counts of this clonotype. The chain recombines TRBV12-3 or TRBV12-4 with TRBJ2-1, with D unresolved. The V and J ends lost 6 bases and 6 bases respectively, with 15 bases between them. This CDR3 contains 14 residues. CDR3 nucleotide sequence: TGTGCCAGCAGCTTTCAGCACTCTGGCAATGAGCAGTTCTTC. Translating it yields CASSFQHSGNEQFF.

V is TRBV6-5 and J is TRBJ2-7; D call uncertain. The CDR3 covers 15 residues. Between the trimmed V and J ends, which lost 0 bases and 7 bases, there was a span of 16 bases. Germline V gene data show CDR1 as MNHEY and CDR2 as SVGAGI. CDR3 loop: CASSYSRLWTKEQYF. The CDR3 DNA sequence: TGTGCCAGCAGTTACTCGCGCCTATGGACCAAAGAGCAGTACTTC.

There are a few counts of this clonotype. As DNA, the CDR3 is TGTGCCAGCAGCGGGGGCCTCACCGGGTGGAATGAGCAGTTCTTC. It is translated as CASSGGLTGWNEQFF. V is TRBV7-3 and J is TRBJ2-1; D possibly corresponds to TRBD1 (6 bases). The germline gives CDR1 SGHTA, CDR2 FQGTGA. V dropped 5 bases and J dropped 7 bases, with 18 bases sitting between them. CDR3 length: 15 amino acids.

The chain joins TRBV20-1 to TRBJ2-7, with 7 bases that match TRBD1. The junction had 11 bases not matched to a gene; V was cut back by 6 bases and J by 0 bases. CDR3 size: 15 residues. Germline values: CDR1 DFQATT, CDR2 SNEGSKA (reference sequence). The chain's CDR3 is CSAGQSRLNSYEQYF. CDR3 in DNA: TGCAGTGCGGGACAGTCACGGTTGAACTCCTACGAGCAGTACTTC.

This clonotype was seen more than once but under ten times. V is TRBV5-1 and J is TRBJ1-1; D not resolved. The CDR3 extends over 14 amino acids. V lost 7 bases and J 2 bases, leaving 15 bases between the germline ends. Germline CDR1 reads SGHRS; CDR2 reads YFSETQ. CDR3: CASALLELNTEAFF. The CDR3 DNA is TGCGCCAGCGCCCTATTAGAACTCAACACTGAAGCTTTCTTT.

This clonotype was detected a few times. The chain combines TRBV18 with TRBJ2-4; D is perhaps TRBD2 (5 bases). Germline lookup yields CDR1 KGHSH and CDR2 LQKENI. V lost 2 bases and J 8 bases, leaving 10 bases between the germline ends. The CDR3 covers 13 residues. The CDR3 bases are TGTGCCAGCTCACCATCGGAAGCGGACATTCAGTACTTC. Its protein product is CASSPSEADIQYF.

The chain carries TRBV5-1 and TRBJ2-1; the match to TRBD1 covers 7 bases. This CDR3 region has 14 residues. The germline V gene has CDR1 SGHRS and CDR2 YFSETQ. Losses at the gene ends were 6 bases for V and 1 base for J; bases not matched to a gene: 4. DNA for the CDR3: TGCGCCAGCACCATGACAGGGTCCTACAATGAGCAGTTCTTC. Translating gives CASTMTGSYNEQFF.

The chain is built from TRBV27 and TRBJ2-7; D gene ambiguous. The CDR3 extends over 15 amino acids. The germline gives CDR1 MNHEY, CDR2 SMNVEV (reference sequence). Deletions cut 4 bases from V and 2 bases from J, with 15 bases between. CDR3: CASSWGQRAAYEQYF. The CDR3 DNA reads as TGTGCCAGCAGTTGGGGTCAGCGAGCCGCCTACGAGCAGTACTTC.

The J gene is TRBJ1-2, the V gene TRBV24-1; D remains ambiguous. The CDR3 consists of 13 residues. Germline lookup yields CDR1 KGHDR and CDR2 SFDVKD. The V end was cut by 0 bases, the J end by 4 bases, with 5 bases between. The CDR3 loop reads CATSDLKAYGYTF. For the CDR3, the DNA is TGTGCCACCAGTGATTTGAAGGCCTATGGCTACACCTTC.

This clonotype occurred many times. One end of the junction does not line up with germline, which may come from a read error. The CDR3 loop reads CASSIADTQYF. The CDR3 DNA reads as TGCGCCAGCAGTATCGCAGATACGCAGTATTTT. The chain links TRBV19 to TRBJ2-3; no clear D gene. The germline CDR1 and CDR2 sequences are LNHDA and SQIVND (reference sequence). The CDR3 runs to 11 residues.

The rearrangement uses TRBV19 and TRBJ1-1; D gene ambiguous. The CDR3 extends over 13 amino acids. V was shortened by 4 bases and J by 1 base, with 7 bases between the two germline ends. The germline V gene encodes CDR1 LNHDA and CDR2 SQIVND (reference sequence). CDR3 nucleotide sequence: TGTGCCAGTAGTACTCTCCAGAACACTGAAGCTTTCTTT. This encodes CASSTLQNTEAFF.

The V and J genes are TRBV7-3 and TRBJ1-1; 7 positions match TRBD1. CDR1 is SGHTA, CDR2 FQGTGA, per germline. Trimming took 5 bases from V and 1 from J; bases not matched to a gene: 10. CDR3 length: 16 residues. CDR3 loop: CASSQDRDSKNTEAFF. DNA of the CDR3: TGTGCCAGCAGCCAAGACCGGGACAGCAAGAACACTGAAGCTTTCTTT.